This TCR beta chain was sequenced in a study of blood T cell repertoires in COVID-19 (TCRdb year 2020). As for the study more broadly: ImmuneRACE Cohort 3 recovered participants were defined by two consecutive negative NP/OP PCR tests, healthcare professional clearance, or symptom resolution. A de-identified subject ID, COVID-19 status, age in years and sex were almost always included in the sample metadata. The prospective study material was composed of cDNA or gDNA derived from T cells, B-cell-depleted T cells, or PBMCs. The dataset comprised deeply sampled blood TCRbeta repertoires from subjects exposed to, actively infected with, or recovered from COVID-19. The repertoires were released in a freely available public database intended as a resource for research on the immune response to SARS-CoV-2. Where available, HLA class I and class II types were taken from metadata supplied by the sample provider and were not determined by assay-based typing. The samples were drawn from two sources: the first 160 participants of the ongoing ImmuneRACE study, and some 1,300 subjects contributed by 6 global collaborators. Collaborator samples came from the United States, Italy and Spain and covered acute and convalescent phases of COVID-19. The study at large found these results: The amount of clinical and demographic metadata varied by source and participant and was provided uncurated.

In the prospective study, participants were roughly 18 to 100 years old, resided in fewer than 25 geographic areas of the United States, and were enrolled through a virtual design. In the prospective study, participants were assigned to cohorts based on the clinical history participants reported in a screening survey and a study questionnaire. In the prospective study, mobile phlebotomists collected whole blood, serum and a nasopharyngeal or oropharyngeal swab from each participant. Additional blood draws and questionnaires over an approximately two-month period could optionally be provided by prospective study participants. Before DNA extraction, blood samples from the prospective study were shipped at room temperature or frozen. Remarks on this clone: There is no known antigen for this receptor. Per-base quality was not reported, and no clone a single base away is much larger than it.

Trimming removed 1 base from V and 3 bases from J; the gene matches leave 4 bases unexplained. Inclusive of the bounding cysteine and phenylalanine, the CDR3 is 15 residues long. The sequence is cut down to CDR3 DNA, 45 bases in frame from base 1. The germline V gene sets CDR1 to MGHRA and CDR2 to YSYEKL. TCRbeta CDR3 regions were amplified from genomic DNA by means of the immunoSEQ Assay, a bias-controlled multiplex PCR. From the authors' description of their analysis: Within the assay, amplification of reference gene primers was used to estimate how many nucleated cells each sample contained. To quantify the absolute abundance of each unique TCRbeta CDR3 rearrangement, sequence reads were collapsed and filtered. For each sample, productive Simpson clonality was calculated as the square root of Simpson's diversity index over productive rearrangements. TCRdb obtained this table from immuneACCESS and retained in-frame rearrangements with V and J assigned. These tables miss some clones; where compared with another copy, unresolved V genes account for less than half of the shortfall, and the remainder is unexplained. That table is the source of V, J and clone size, and D and trimming were worked out from the DNA. Present in this sample are some 190,000 clones, approximately 86% of which were seen just once. The ten largest clones add up to roughly 24% of the sample.

The TCR comes from a middle-aged woman in a cohort exposed to, infected with or recovered from COVID-19 (not recorded which). The rearrangement combines TRBV4-1 with TRBJ2-5; a stretch of 8 junction bases matches TRBD2. Sequencing was carried out using PBMCs or T cells enriched from blood (not recorded which). The DNA sequence is given as TGCGCCAGCAGCCAAGTGGGACTAGAGAAAGAGACCCAGTACTTC. This yields the protein CASSQVGLEKETQYF.